This T cell receptor (beta chain) originates from a study of post-analysis software for immune sequencing data. The study's findings and limits: Elevated frequency relative to controls characterized 4 or 5 TRBV segments in patients, TRBV5-6, TRBV5-1 and TRBV20-1 among them.

Presence of unique molecular identifiers characterized the TCR beta cDNA libraries. A single record per CDR3 protein comes from TCRdb applying MiXCR to the PCR reads. The sample carries about 760,000 distinct CDR3 sequences, around 27% recorded once. The CDR3 is made up of 17 amino acids. V dropped 0 bases and J dropped 13; count of bases not matched to a gene: 19. Germline V lookup: CDR1 SGHRS, CDR2 YFSETQ. A word on this clonotype: Antigen unknown.

V is TRBV5-1 and J is TRBJ2-4, with 7 nucleotides matching TRBD2. The material sequenced was blood. The TCR comes from a girl between 10 and 17 years old with multiple sclerosis. Here the CDR3 reads CASSLDWSGASSYVQYF. The CDR3 DNA reads as TGCGCCAGCAGCTTGGATTGGAGCGGGGCGAGCTCCTACGTGCAGTACTTC.